One sample yielded the 32 T cell receptor beta chains listed below, sequenced in a study of shared clonotypes between healthy human individuals. Only in-frame clones appear in the TCRdb table, and some are missing; sequencing was by immunoSEQ multiplex PCR. Among some 500,000 clones listed, 95% to 97% were seen once. Sequenced: naive CD4+ T cells sorted from blood. As to subset: CD45RA+ positively selected. These receptors all come from a young woman in good health.

The chain has TRBV5-1 and TRBJ2-3, with unresolved D. CDR1 is SGHRS, CDR2 YFSETQ, per germline. The CDR3 covers 14 residues. V was clipped by 0 bases and J by 2 bases, with 7 bases between them. The CDR3 protein is CASSLASPTDTQYF. CDR3 nucleotides: TGCGCCAGCAGCTTGGCGAGCCCCACAGATACGCAGTATTTT.

V is TRBV6-6 and J is TRBJ1-2, with 7 bases identical to TRBD1. Germline assignment: CDR1 MNHNY and CDR2 SVGAGI (reference sequence). The CDR3 sequence is 13 residues long. The V segment lost 6 bases and the J segment 6 bases; nucleotides outside the gene matches: 7. The CDR3 coding sequence is TGTGCCAGCAGCCGACGACAGGGTCATGGCTACACCTTC. Protein product: CASSRRQGHGYTF.

V is TRBV7-9 and J is TRBJ2-5, with 8 bases identical to TRBD1. This CDR3 has 19 amino acids. Germline lookup yields CDR1 SEHNR and CDR2 FQNEAQ (reference sequence). V lost 3 bases to trimming and J lost 1 base; unmatched junction nucleotides: 16. The CDR3 DNA sequence: TGTGCCAGCAGCTTTTTACGGGCCCGGGACAGGCTCTTCCAAGAGACCCAGTACTTC. Translation gives CASSFLRARDRLFQETQYF.

V and J are TRBV2 and TRBJ2-1; 8 nucleotides line up with TRBD2. CDR1 is SNHLY and CDR2 is FYNNEI in the germline V gene. The CDR3 sequence is 14 residues long. V was clipped by 3 bases and J by 9 bases; unmatched bases: 7. As DNA, the CDR3 is TGTGCCAGCAGTGAGGTCCGCGCGGGGGGTGAGCAGTTCTTC. Amino acids: CASSEVRAGGEQFF.

The CDR3 DNA is TGTGCCAGCAGCCCCTCTATGGCATGGTACACTGAAGCTTTCTTT. Amino acids: CASSPSMAWYTEAFF. The rearrangement links TRBV7-8 to TRBJ1-1; D uncertain. Looked up from germline, CDR1 is SGHVS and CDR2 is FQNEAQ. The germline V and J ends were trimmed by 5 bases and 3 bases, with 16 bases remaining between them. The CDR3 totals 15 residues.

The rearrangement links TRBV11-3 to TRBJ2-6; the D gene is possibly TRBD2 (5 bases). The CDR3 runs to 17 residues. Germline loops: CDR1 SGHNT, CDR2 YENEEA. V lost 5 bases and J lost 0, with 14 bases in between. Here the CDR3 reads CASSTPSGNSGANVLTF. The CDR3 DNA is TGTGCCAGCAGCACCCCGTCCGGGAACTCTGGGGCCAACGTCCTGACTTTC.

V is TRBV5-1 and J is TRBJ2-1; 8 bases align to TRBD1. Per germline, CDR1 SGHRS and CDR2 YFSETQ. The CDR3 extends over 15 amino acids. V lost 0 bases, J lost 8 bases, and 7 bases stayed unmatched. CDR3 loop: CASSLVAGGRDEQFF. CDR3 bases: TGCGCCAGCAGCTTGGTGGCAGGGGGCAGGGATGAGCAGTTCTTC.

The chain carries TRBV4-1 and TRBJ2-5; 11 nucleotides match TRBD2. TRBJ2-7 matches the DNA end more closely, so the J call is doubtful. The CDR3 sequence is 15 residues long. The V gene's germline CDR1 is MGHRA and CDR2 YSYEKL. This CDR3 is CASSQKLAGVYEQYF. The DNA of the CDR3 is TGCGCCAGCAGCCAGAAACTAGCGGGAGTGTACGAGCAGTACTTC.

The rearrangement links TRBV21-1 to TRBJ2-7; TRBD1, the table's D call, lacks a check against the DNA. TRBV21-1 is a known pseudogene. The CDR3 has 15 residues. The CDR3 here is CASSTWTGNIYEQYF. The CDR3 nucleotides read TGTGCCAGCAGCACTTGGACAGGGAATATCTACGAGCAGTACTTC.

As concerns this clone: The sample carries other DNA sequences with the same CDR3. The genes are TRBV5-1 and TRBJ2-2; possibly TRBD2 for D (5 bases). The CDR3 consists of 13 residues. Per the germline V gene, CDR1 is SGHRS and CDR2 is YFSETQ. V lost 1 base and J 5 bases, leaving 6 bases between the germline ends. The CDR3 loop is CASSLTGTGELFF. The CDR3, as DNA: TGCGCCAGCAGCTTGACGGGGACCGGGGAGCTGTTTTTT.

The chain uses TRBV27 and TRBJ1-5, with D possibly matching TRBD1 (6 bases). CDR1 and CDR2 from the germline V gene are MNHEY and SMNVEV (reference sequence). V was shortened by 4 bases and J by 5 bases, with 12 bases between the two germline ends. The CDR3 runs 14 residues. The CDR3 DNA sequence: TGTGCCAGCAGTTCACAGGGAAGCGATCAGCCCCAGCATTTT. This gives the protein CASSSQGSDQPQHF.

This chain uses TRBV6-5 with TRBJ1-1, with a tentative D call TRBD1 (5 bases). The V gene lost 5 bases and the J gene lost 4 bases, with 14 bases spanning the gap. The CDR3 contains 14 residues. Germline CDR1 MNHEY, CDR2 SVGAGI. DNA for the CDR3: TGTGCCAGCAGTGGGACCTCTGTGGGCACTGAAGCTTTCTTT. As protein: CASSGTSVGTEAFF.

This clone was observed a few times. This chain links TRBV20-1 with TRBJ1-1; D remains unclear. CDR1 is DFQATT and CDR2 is SNEGSKA in the germline V gene (reference sequence). V lost 6 bases and J 1 base, leaving 6 bases between the germline ends. The CDR3 spans 11 residues. CDR3 in amino acids: CSAAENTEAFF. In DNA form, the CDR3 reads TGCAGTGCCGCGGAGAACACTGAAGCTTTCTTT.

This chain joins TRBV5-1 and TRBJ2-2; 11 bases match TRBD1. This CDR3 spans 15 amino acids. The ends lost 4 bases at V and 6 bases at J; junction bases unmatched: 5. Germline assignment: CDR1 SGHRS and CDR2 YFSETQ. The CDR3: CASSIGQGASGELFF. The CDR3, as DNA: TGCGCCAGCAGCATAGGACAGGGGGCGTCCGGGGAGCTGTTTTTT.

V gene TRBV7-9 combines with J gene TRBJ2-3; perhaps D is TRBD1 or TRBD2 (5 bases each). Deletions cut 3 bases from V and 5 bases from J, with 9 bases between. The V gene's germline CDR1 is SEHNR and CDR2 FQNEAQ (reference sequence). The CDR3 runs 13 residues. For the CDR3, the DNA is TGTGCCAGCAGCTTGGGGGAATTAGATACGCAGTATTTT. This gives the protein CASSLGELDTQYF.

The chain combines TRBV4-1 with TRBJ1-1; a weak D match, TRBD1 (5 bases). The ends were cut back, 1 base at V and 10 bases at J, with 22 bases in the middle. This CDR3 is built from 16 residues. Per germline, CDR1 MGHRA and CDR2 YSYEKL. As DNA, the CDR3 is TGCGCCAGCAGCCAAGCCTCGCGGGGTAGGGGTGTGGGAGCTTTCTTT. Protein: CASSQASRGRGVGAFF.

This sequence joins TRBV28 and TRBJ1-5; D is unresolved. The CDR3 runs to 12 residues. Between the trimmed V and J ends, which lost 7 bases and 8 bases, there was a span of 12 bases. Germline V CDR1 and CDR2: MDHEN, SYDVKM. CDR3 sequence: CASTPGVEPQHF. The CDR3 DNA is TGTGCCAGCACCCCCGGGGTTGAGCCCCAGCATTTT. The whole variable domain, remainder taken from reference TRBV28 and TRBJ1-5, is DVKVTQSSRYLVKRTGEKVFLECVQDMDHENMFWYRQDPGLGLRLIYFSYDVKMKEKGDIPEGYSVSREKKERFSLILESASTNQTSMYLCASTPGVEPQHFGDGTRLSIL.

The chain is built from TRBV28 and TRBJ2-5; either TRBD1 or TRBD2 may supply D (5 bases each). The V gene's germline CDR1 is MDHEN and CDR2 SYDVKM. The CDR3 consists of 15 residues. V gave up 2 bases and J gave up 1 base, with 11 bases separating them. The CDR3: CASSLGGVGQETQYF. DNA of the CDR3: TGTGCCAGCAGTTTAGGGGGAGTCGGCCAAGAGACCCAGTACTTC.

The chain uses TRBV6-1 and TRBJ2-7, with 8 bases aligning to TRBD2. Losses at the gene ends were 7 bases for V and 5 bases for J; bases not matched to a gene: 10. The CDR3 covers 14 residues. Germline V gene sequence: CDR1 MNHNS, CDR2 SASEGT. The CDR3 is CASNTGTSDDEQYF. DNA of the CDR3: TGTGCCAGCAACACCGGGACTAGTGATGACGAGCAGTACTTC.

V is TRBV5-1 and J is TRBJ2-7; D is perhaps TRBD1 (5 bases). The V and J ends lost 0 bases and 2 bases respectively, with 24 bases between them. In germline, CDR1 is SGHRS, CDR2 YFSETQ. The length of the CDR3 is 19 residues. CDR3 in DNA: TGCGCCAGCAGCTTGGCCCCCACCGGGCCCCCCAGGACACCCTACGAGCAGTACTTC. It codes for CASSLAPTGPPRTPYEQYF.

The chain joins TRBV6-6 to TRBJ2-5; D possibly corresponds to TRBD2 (6 bases). From germline, CDR1 is MNHNY and CDR2 SVGAGI (reference sequence). The length of the CDR3 is 14 residues. The V end was cut by 7 bases, the J end by 5 bases, with 17 bases between. The CDR3 loop is CASNLLGGVETQYF. CDR3 DNA sequence: TGTGCCAGCAACCTACTCGGAGGGGTGGAGACCCAGTACTTC.

This chain uses TRBV28 with TRBJ2-7, with TRBD1 identical over 8 bases. The J segment lost 7 bases and the V segment lost 6 bases, leaving 11 bases of the junction unmatched. This CDR3 contains 14 residues. Germline CDR1 and CDR2: MDHEN and SYDVKM. The chain's CDR3 is CASSPPAGGSEQYF. The CDR3 DNA is TGTGCCAGCAGCCCACCCGCAGGGGGCAGTGAGCAGTACTTC.

The V and J genes are TRBV18 and TRBJ2-7; 8 positions match TRBD1. Looked up from germline, CDR1 is KGHSH and CDR2 is LQKENI. Unmatched junction bases numbered 1, after V lost 5 bases and J lost 1 base. The CDR3 contains 13 residues. CDR3 amino acids: CASSGQGSYEQYF. The CDR3 bases are TGTGCCAGCTCAGGACAGGGATCCTACGAGCAGTACTTC.

V and J are TRBV19 and TRBJ2-1; TRBD1 is a possible D gene (6 bases). The CDR3 covers 14 residues. Germline assignment: CDR1 LNHDA and CDR2 SQIVND (reference sequence). V gave up 6 bases and J gave up 7 bases, with 16 bases separating them. The CDR3 reads CASRGTLDVNEQFF. CDR3 in DNA: TGTGCCAGTAGAGGGACACTGGATGTTAATGAGCAGTTCTTC.

J is TRBJ1-5 and V is TRBV27, with TRBD1 as a possible D gene (5 bases). The V gene lost 3 bases and the J gene lost 4 bases, with 10 bases spanning the gap. The CDR3 is 14 residues long. Germline CDR1 and CDR2: MNHEY and SMNVEV (reference sequence). CDR3 sequence (DNA): TGTGCCAGCAGTTTGCAGGGACCGAATCAGCCCCAGCATTTT. This codes for CASSLQGPNQPQHF.

The chain has TRBV5-1 and TRBJ1-4, with 7 bases matching TRBD1. This CDR3 spans 15 amino acids. The germline CDR1 and CDR2 sequences are SGHRS and YFSETQ. V lost 2 bases, J lost 8 bases, and 9 bases stayed unmatched. In DNA, the CDR3 is TGCGCCAGCAGCTTTTCTCGACAGGGAGGCGAAAAACTGTTTTTT. Translating it yields CASSFSRQGGEKLFF.

This clone has just one count. The gene calls are TRBV5-6 and TRBJ1-1, with 8 nucleotides matching TRBD1. The germline V gene encodes CDR1 SGHDT and CDR2 YYEEEE. CDR3 length equals 14 residues. The J segment lost 5 bases and the V segment lost 2 bases, leaving 5 bases of the junction unmatched. CDR3 protein: CASSFTGGWTEAFF. Here the CDR3 DNA reads TGTGCCAGCAGCTTCACAGGGGGGTGGACTGAAGCTTTCTTT.

The chain combines TRBV29-1 with TRBJ2-7; 7 bases match TRBD1. The CDR3 runs to 14 residues. Per the germline V gene, CDR1 is SQVTM and CDR2 is ANQGSEA. The junction had 11 bases not matched to a gene; V was cut back by 5 bases and J by 4 bases. The CDR3 protein is CSVPDPGGRYEQYF. For the CDR3, the DNA is TGCAGCGTTCCTGACCCAGGGGGAAGATACGAGCAGTACTTC.

This chain links TRBV2 with TRBJ2-1; 7 positions match TRBD1. The germline V gene encodes CDR1 SNHLY and CDR2 FYNNEI. J was trimmed by 10 bases and V by 6 bases; bases with no gene match: 12. CDR3 length: 14 amino acids. CDR3 protein: CASRTGTAIGEQFF. In DNA, the CDR3 is TGTGCCAGCAGGACCGGGACAGCAATAGGGGAGCAGTTCTTC. Drawing the rest from reference TRBV2 and TRBJ2-1, the complete variable domain is EPEVTQTPSHQVTQMGQEVILRCVPISNHLYFYWYRQILGQKVEFLVSFYNNEISEKSEIFDDQFSVERPDGSNFTLKIRSTKLEDSAMYFCASRTGTAIGEQFFGPGTRLTVL.

The chain joins TRBV19 to TRBJ2-1; TRBD1 aligns across 8 bases. V lost 1 base, J lost 9 bases, and 8 bases stayed unmatched. Germline V CDR1 and CDR2: LNHDA, SQIVND (reference sequence). CDR3 length: 15 residues. CDR3 nucleotide sequence: TGTGCCAGTAGTATAGTCAGACAGGACAGGGCTGAGCAGTTCTTC. This codes for CASSIVRQDRAEQFF.

The rearrangement joins TRBV28 to TRBJ2-7, with no clear D. CDR1 MDHEN and CDR2 SYDVKM come from the germline V gene. V lost 6 bases, J lost 2 bases, and 14 bases lay in between. The CDR3 length is 14 residues. The CDR3 loop is CASSWRTPPYEQYF. CDR3 coding DNA: TGTGCCAGCAGCTGGCGAACGCCCCCCTACGAGCAGTACTTC.

The J gene is TRBJ2-7, the V gene TRBV29-1; 7 bases map to TRBD2. Germline V gives CDR1 SQVTM, CDR2 ANQGSEA. There are 13 residues in the CDR3. With V trimmed by 4 bases and J by 0 bases, 3 bases remained unmatched. The CDR3 region is CSVAGRVSYEQYF. Here the CDR3 DNA reads TGCAGCGTTGCTGGGAGGGTCTCCTACGAGCAGTACTTC.